This T cell receptor beta chain was sequenced for a study of blood T cell dynamics during melanoma immunotherapy. The CDR3 contains 13 residues. CDR1 is GTSNPN and CDR2 is SVGIG in the germline V gene (reference sequence). V was cut by 2 bases and J by 2 bases, with 10 bases left in between. This clone was observed a handful of times. The time point denotes: week 3, after first cycle of checkpoint inhibitor. Prior systemic cancer therapy, immunosuppressant use and other active malignancies excluded patients. TCRdb keeps only in-frame clones here, not all; method: immunoSEQ multiplex PCR. This repertoire shows about 6,300 clones, roughly 90% found once; its top ten account for more than 4.5%.

This TCR was recovered from a human donor with melanoma. Sequencing was performed on blood, taken from a patient treated with checkpoint blockade. The chain links TRBV30 to TRBJ2-7; no firm D call. CDR3: CAWSTKGAYEQYF. The CDR3 region has the DNA TGTGCCTGGAGTACTAAGGGTGCCTACGAGCAGTACTTC.